The present entry profiles one T cell receptor (beta chain) with its context. No antigen is known for it. Blood samples measuring roughly 2.3 ml were taken per donor. UMIs bearing a 6-nucleotide sample barcode were added through template switching. TCRdb reprocessed the 5' RACE reads and keeps a single row for each CDR3 protein, giving no DNA. Its table records hundreds of thousands of distinct CDR3 sequences. This record belongs to a study of monozygotic twins with inflammatory bowel disease. General study points: Reduced clonotype sharing with other individuals was observed in IBD patients relative to healthy twins, especially with disease activity.

This CDR3 is 12 amino acids long. The genes are TRBV12-3 or TRBV12-4 and TRBJ2-7; the D call from TCRdb, TRBD1, cannot be confirmed without DNA. This TCR came from a human donor with ulcerative colitis or Crohn's disease, or a healthy co-twin of an affected twin (not recorded which). The sequencing sample was made of blood. The CDR3 spells CASNGQNYEQYF.